This T cell receptor beta chain was recorded in a study of blood T cell repertoires in COVID-19. Across the whole study: There were acute and convalescent COVID-19 samples, and they came from the United States, Italy and Spain. PBMCs, B-cell-depleted T cells, or T cells were the source of the cDNA or gDNA that made up the material.

As processed by the authors: From reference gene primer amplification, estimates of nucleated cell counts were derived. Sequenced by immunoSEQ multiplex PCR; TCRdb stores in-frame clones only, minus some. V and J calls and clone size follow that table, whereas D and trimming were derived from the DNA. This sample has 140,000 to 150,000 clones; 75% to 85% occur once, and the top ten carry 13%. V was clipped by 3 bases and J by 5 bases, with 11 bases between them. The CDR3 extends over 13 amino acids. Germline V lookup: CDR1 DFQATT, CDR2 SNEGSKA (reference sequence). Specimen: peripheral blood. The V gene is TRBV20-1, the J gene TRBJ2-1; no definite D call. This clonotype was sampled from a man in his 60s with active or convalescent COVID-19. The CDR3 nucleotides are TGCAGTGCTAGTCCTCAACGGGACAATGAGCAGTTCTTC. Translation: CSASPQRDNEQFF.